Listed below are T cell receptor beta chains from one sample, sequenced in a study of blood T cell repertoires in COVID-19. Assay used: immunoSEQ multiplex PCR; TCRdb lists only in-frame clones, some missing. Of 80,000 to 130,000 clones listed, just under 95% are singletons. Sequenced input: peripheral blood. The receptors come from a man in his 70s with acute or convalescent COVID-19. CDR3s include the opening cysteine and the closing phenylalanine or tryptophan. Fields, in order: J gene, V gene, D gene, CDR3 DNA, CDR3 protein. The D gene is left open where the match is weak.

J: TRBJ1-2; V: TRBV6-5; D: TRBD1; DNA: TGTGCCAGCAGTTACTCGACAGGGGCCTTCTATGGCTACACCTTC; CDR3: CASSYSTGAFYGYTF
J: TRBJ2-5; V: TRBV2; D: NA; DNA: TGTGCCAGCGGATTAGCTAGCAGAGGAGAGACCCAGTACTTC; CDR3: CASGLASRGETQYF
J: TRBJ2-6; V: TRBV20-1; D: NA; DNA: TGCAGTGCTATTGATAATGGGGCCAACGTCCTGACTTTC; CDR3: CSAIDNGANVLTF
J: TRBJ1-1; V: TRBV3-1/TRBV3-2; D: NA; DNA: TGTGCCAGCAGCCAAGAGAAGACAGCGTTGAACACTGAAGCTTTCTTT; CDR3: CASSQEKTALNTEAFF
J: TRBJ1-4; V: TRBV7-2; D: NA; DNA: TGTGCCAGCAGCTTAGAACGGGGAACTGCAACTAATGAAAAACTGTTTTTT; CDR3: CASSLERGTATNEKLFF
J: TRBJ1-1; V: TRBV28; D: TRBD1; DNA: TGTGCCAGCAGTTTACCTAACAGGGGGAGGGCTGAAGCTTTCTTT; CDR3: CASSLPNRGRAEAFF
J: TRBJ1-5; V: TRBV15; D: NA; DNA: TGTGCCACCAGCGGGAGGTCGGGGACTGCTCAGCCCCAGCATTTT; CDR3: CATSGRSGTAQPQHF
J: TRBJ1-2; V: TRBV6-5; D: TRBD1; DNA: TGTGCCACCCAGGGGGTGGGCTACACCTTC; CDR3: CATQGVGYTF
J: TRBJ1-5; V: TRBV2; D: NA; DNA: TGTGCCAGCAGTACCCAGGGGATCAATCAGCCCCAGCATTTT; CDR3: CASSTQGINQPQHF
J: TRBJ2-7; V: TRBV7-8; D: TRBD2; DNA: TGTGCCAGCAGCTTAGCGGGAGGGCCTAGAGTTGTCTACGAGCAGTACTTC; CDR3: CASSLAGGPRVVYEQYF
J: TRBJ1-5; V: TRBV6-1; D: NA; DNA: TGTGCCAGCAGTGACAGGGCAAACCAGCCCCAGCATTTT; CDR3: CASSDRANQPQHF